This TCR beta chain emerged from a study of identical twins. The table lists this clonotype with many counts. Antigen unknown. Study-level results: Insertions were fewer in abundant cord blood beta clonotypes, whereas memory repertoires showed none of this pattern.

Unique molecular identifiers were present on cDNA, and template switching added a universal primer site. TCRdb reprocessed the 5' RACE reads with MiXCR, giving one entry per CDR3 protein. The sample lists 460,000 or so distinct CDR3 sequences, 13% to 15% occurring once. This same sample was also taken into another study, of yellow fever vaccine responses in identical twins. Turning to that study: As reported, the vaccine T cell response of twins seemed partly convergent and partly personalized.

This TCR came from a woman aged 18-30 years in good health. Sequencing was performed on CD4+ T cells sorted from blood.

Here the CDR3 DNA reads TGTGCCAGCAGCGTAGTGGCGGGGGGGCCAGATACGCAGTATTTT. It encodes CASSVVAGGPDTQYF. V is TRBV9 and J is TRBJ2-3; 9 positions match TRBD2. V dropped 0 bases and J dropped 4; count of bases not matched to a gene: 3. Germline assignment: CDR1 SGDLS and CDR2 YYNGEE. CDR3 length: 15 amino acids.